This T cell receptor beta chain appears in the sequencing data of a study of cytomegalovirus exposure and HLA in healthy donors. Findings and limits, study-wide: A missense variant in DCLRE1C was later tied to TCR beta V- and J-gene trimming. A later analysis associated approximately 17,000 TCR beta sequences with HLA alleles at a 0.05 false discovery rate. The productive fraction for most TCR beta V segments was about 90% or about 30% in an earlier analysis. In a later analysis, productive TCRs from donors in an Asian-associated ancestry cluster reportedly carried fewer N-insertions than the cohort mean.

Germline CDR1 is MNHNS and CDR2 is SASEGT. Unmatched junction bases numbered 1, after V lost 11 bases and J lost 1 base. CDR3 length: 11 amino acids. Turning to this clone: Its antigen is unknown.

The PCR was carried out with 60 Vbeta primers and 13 Jbeta primers. Clones were read by immunoSEQ multiplex PCR, and TCRdb kept only the in-frame ones, dropping some. Of 130,000 or so clones in the sample, 70% to 90% were seen once. V and J are TRBV6-1 and TRBJ1-2; the match to TRBD1 covers 7 bases. The TCR comes from a man aged 40-49 years in good health and CMV-seronegative. The material sequenced was PBMCs. The CDR3 nucleotides are TGTGCCGGACAGGATAACTATGGCTACACCTTC. Translation gives CAGQDNYGYTF.